Shown below are 2 T cell receptor beta chains from a single sample sequenced in a study of blood T cells in healthy people across ages (dated by TCRdb to 2014 to 2015). Libraries came from 5' RACE. Instrument used: Illumina HiSeq 2500. The second PCR ran for roughly 6 to 11 cycles and used a J-beta primer mix along with a sample-barcoded 5' primer. The public sequencing data were trimmed at Q25 with fastp and processed into clonotypes with MiXCR by TCRdb, which kept only in-frame beta chains. Duplicate CDR3 protein sequences are folded into a single record with the most common DNA and genes. The sample table lists some 860,000 distinct CDR3 sequences, 45% to 70% of them with a count of one. Together, the top ten hold about a quarter of the sample. The sequenced sample consisted of blood. The receptor set was obtained from a man aged 40-50 years in good health.

The sample holds a few counts of this clonotype. The J gene is TRBJ2-7, the V gene TRBV7-2; D is uncertain. Germline CDR1 SGHTA, CDR2 FQGNSA. This CDR3 has 14 residues. V lost 2 bases and J 0 bases, leaving 8 bases between the germline ends. The CDR3 nucleotides read TGTGCCAGCAGCTTATGGCCAAACTCCTACGAGCAGTACTTC. As protein: CASSLWPNSYEQYF.

In nucleotides, the CDR3 is TGCGCCAGCAGCCCCCTTAACGGGAGCTCCTACAATGAGCAGTACTTC. It translates to CASSPLNGSSYNEQYF. The chain couples TRBV4-1 to TRBJ2-1; weak D call: TRBD2 (6 bases). The J call may be in error: the DNA end matches TRBJ2-7 better. CDR3 length: 16 amino acids. Germline CDR1 MGHRA, CDR2 YSYEKL.